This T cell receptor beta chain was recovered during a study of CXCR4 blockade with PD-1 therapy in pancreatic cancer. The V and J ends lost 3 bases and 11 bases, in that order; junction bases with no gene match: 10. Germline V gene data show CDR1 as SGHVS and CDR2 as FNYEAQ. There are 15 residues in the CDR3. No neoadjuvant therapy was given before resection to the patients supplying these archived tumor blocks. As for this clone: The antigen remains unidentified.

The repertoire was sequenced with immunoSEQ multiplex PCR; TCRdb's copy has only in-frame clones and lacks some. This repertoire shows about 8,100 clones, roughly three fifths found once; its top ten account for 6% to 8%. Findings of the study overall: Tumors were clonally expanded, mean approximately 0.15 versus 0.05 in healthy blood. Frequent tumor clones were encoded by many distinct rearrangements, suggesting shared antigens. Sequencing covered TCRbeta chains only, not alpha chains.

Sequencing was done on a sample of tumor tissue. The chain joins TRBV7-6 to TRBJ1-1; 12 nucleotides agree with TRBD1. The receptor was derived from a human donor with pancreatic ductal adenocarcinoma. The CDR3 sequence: CASSLAPGQGAYAFF. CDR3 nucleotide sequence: TGTGCCAGCAGCTTGGCTCCGGGACAGGGGGCCTACGCTTTCTTT.